The 12 T cell receptor beta chains below were found in one sample sequenced in a study of T-cell reconstitution after alpha-beta-depleted transplantation in children. For TCRbeta, the library was prepared with unique molecular identifiers. TCRdb independently ran MiXCR on the PCR reads; one entry per CDR3 protein. The sample contains roughly 250,000 distinct CDR3 sequences, 7.5% to 9.5% of which appear only once. The sample here was PBMCs, mostly from graft donor cells, taken 180 days after TCRalphabeta/CD19-depleted stem cell transplant. These receptors were obtained from a male patient aged 10 to 17 who had a stem cell transplant for acute lymphoblastic leukemia, so the T cells may come from the graft donor.

The table lists this clonotype with many counts. The gene calls are TRBV11-2 and TRBJ2-4, with 8 bases lining up with TRBD1. The CDR3 has 16 residues. V shed 6 bases and J 2 bases; nucleotides not matched to a gene: 9. CDR1 is SGHAT and CDR2 is FQNNGV in the germline V gene. The CDR3 coding sequence is TGTGCCAGCAGACCGGACAGGGCCCTAACCAAAAACATTCAGTACTTC. As protein: CASRPDRALTKNIQYF.

This clonotype was recorded many times. The gene calls are TRBV29-1 and TRBJ1-6; D remains unclear. The germline V gene has CDR1 SQVTM and CDR2 ANQGSEA. CDR3 length: 15 amino acids. Trimming shortened V by 6 bases and J by 0 bases, and 12 bases separated the two germline ends. The DNA for the CDR3 is TGCAGCGTCTGCCTTGGGAGCTCCTATAATTCACCCCTCCACTTT. This codes for CSVCLGSSYNSPLHF.

At least ten counts were recorded for this clonotype. The rearrangement joins TRBV29-1 to TRBJ2-7; D is perhaps TRBD2 (5 bases). Looked up from germline, CDR1 is SQVTM and CDR2 is ANQGSEA. Trimming removed 2 bases from V and 3 bases from J, with 14 bases in between. This CDR3 region has 14 residues. CDR3: CSVEWALGSYEQYF. For the CDR3, the DNA is TGCAGCGTTGAATGGGCTCTGGGGAGCTACGAGCAGTACTTC.

This clonotype was counted only a few times. The rearrangement uses TRBV2 and TRBJ2-6; D is undetermined. In germline, CDR1 is SNHLY, CDR2 FYNNEI. The ends were cut back, 3 bases at V and 0 bases at J, with 15 bases in the middle. The CDR3 loop spans 18 amino acids. CDR3 DNA sequence: TGTGCCAGCAGTGATCCAGGCGATATCCTCTCTGGGGCCAACGTCCTGACTTTC. As protein: CASSDPGDILSGANVLTF.

In this sample, this clonotype turned up many times. The chain has TRBV29-1 and TRBJ2-3, with 10 bases fitting TRBD1. This CDR3 has 14 amino acids. Germline trimming cut 4 bases from V and 6 bases from J; bases unmatched to any gene: 7. Germline V gives CDR1 SQVTM, CDR2 ANQGSEA. The DNA for the CDR3 is TGCAGCGTTGCCCCGAGGACAGGGGGGGATACGCAGTATTTT. Its translation is CSVAPRTGGDTQYF.

The sample holds many counts of this clonotype. The chain recombines TRBV7-2 with TRBJ2-3; D is possibly TRBD1 or TRBD2 (5 bases each). V gave up 6 bases and J gave up 2 bases, with 12 bases separating them. The CDR3 totals 14 residues. Germline-derived CDR1 and CDR2 are SGHTA and FQGNSA. The CDR3 loop is CASRLRGVTDTQYF. In nucleotides, the CDR3 is TGTGCCAGCAGGCTCAGAGGGGTCACAGATACGCAGTATTTT.

In its sample, this clonotype was seen many times. The chain uses TRBV20-1 and TRBJ2-1; 12 nucleotides agree with TRBD2. The germline V gene encodes CDR1 DFQATT and CDR2 SNEGSKA (reference sequence). The CDR3 length is 14 residues. With V trimmed by 3 bases and J by 9 bases, 6 bases remained unmatched. In DNA form, the CDR3 reads TGCAGTGCTAGGCGACTAGCGGGAGCGAGTGAGCAGTTCTTC. Residues: CSARRLAGASEQFF.

Many counts were recorded for this clonotype. The rearrangement uses TRBV25-1 and TRBJ2-7; the D is unclear. CDR1 and CDR2 from the germline V gene are MGHDK and SYGVNS. V was pared by 1 base and J by 3 bases, with 13 bases between. The CDR3 has 15 amino acids. CDR3 sequence (DNA): TGTGCCAGCAGTGAATGGATCGGACCACTCTACGAGCAGTACTTC. Translated, it gives CASSEWIGPLYEQYF.

This clonotype showed up many times. The chain uses TRBV28 and TRBJ1-5; possibly TRBD1 for D (5 bases). The CDR3 is made up of 16 amino acids. Trimming left V 6 bases short and J 5 bases short, with 20 bases between. Germline CDR1 reads MDHEN; CDR2 reads SYDVKM. The CDR3 bases are TGTGCCAGCAGCTCGAGTCGACGGCTAGGGGATCAGCCCCAGCATTTT. This translates into CASSSSRRLGDQPQHF. The full variable domain, rest sourced from reference TRBV28 and TRBJ1-5, is DVKVTQSSRYLVKRTGEKVFLECVQDMDHENMFWYRQDPGLGLRLIYFSYDVKMKEKGDIPEGYSVSREKKERFSLILESASTNQTSMYLCASSSSRRLGDQPQHFGDGTRLSIL.

This clonotype was seen at least ten times. This rearrangement joins TRBV9 to TRBJ2-1; 9 bases match TRBD1. V lost 3 bases to trimming and J lost 2 bases; unmatched junction nucleotides: 0. Germline values: CDR1 SGDLS, CDR2 YYNGEE. The CDR3 length is 14 residues. The CDR3 region is CASSGQGAYNEQFF. The CDR3 DNA sequence: TGTGCCAGCAGCGGACAGGGGGCCTACAATGAGCAGTTCTTC. The full variable domain, with the rest looked up from reference TRBV9 and TRBJ2-1, is DSGVTQTPKHLITATGQRVTLRCSPRSGDLSVYWYQQSLDQGLQFLIQYYNGEERAKGNILERFSAQQFPDLHSELNLSSLELGDSALYFCASSGQGAYNEQFFGPGTRLTVL.

The chain combines TRBV12-3 or TRBV12-4 with TRBJ2-3; TRBD2 might be the D (6 bases). The V gene lost 3 bases and the J gene lost 1 base, with 14 bases spanning the gap. There are 16 residues in the CDR3. The DNA of the CDR3 is TGTGCCAGCAGTTTCGGGCGGGGATGGGGCACAGATACGCAGTATTTT. Translating it yields CASSFGRGWGTDTQYF.

This clonotype was seen at least ten times. The chain employs TRBV28 and TRBJ1-5; no definite D call. The CDR3 covers 13 residues. Germline V CDR1 and CDR2: MDHEN, SYDVKM. V lost 1 base, J lost 11 bases, and 12 bases lay in between. Written as DNA, the CDR3 is TGTGCCAGCAGTTTATCCCCCTCCATGACCCAGCATTTT. It encodes CASSLSPSMTQHF.